These 5 T cell receptor beta chains share one sample of origin, sequenced in a study of T-cell memory formation after mild COVID-19. TCRdb ran MiXCR on the 5' RACE reads and lists one entry per CDR3 protein. The repertoire has 350,000 or so distinct CDR3 sequences, around 20% of them found once; the top ten carry 21%. The specimen was PBMCs or a T cell subset sorted from them (not recorded which). The source is a man younger than 30 who had mild COVID-19 (a few samples of this study predate the infection). Cell type and time point are not known.

This clonotype was detected a few times. J is TRBJ1-1 and V is TRBV4-1; 9 bases agree with TRBD1. This CDR3 is built from 16 residues. Per germline, CDR1 MGHRA and CDR2 YSYEKL. J lost 4 bases, V lost 3 bases, and 9 bases had no gene match. CDR3 amino acids: CASSQGLKTGGTEAFF. The CDR3 bases are TGCGCCAGCAGCCAGGGTTTGAAGACAGGGGGCACTGAAGCTTTCTTT.

This clonotype was counted a few times. V usage is TRBV6-2 or TRBV6-3 and J usage is TRBJ2-5; either TRBD1 or TRBD2 may supply D (5 bases each). Trimming cost V 8 bases and J 5 bases, with 15 bases left between them. Per germline, CDR1 MNHEY and CDR2 SVGEGT. The CDR3 contains 13 residues. The DNA of the CDR3 is TGTGCCAGCTCCCCGTGGGGACGGGAGACCCAGTACTTC. Translated: CASSPWGRETQYF.

This chain links TRBV6-5 with TRBJ2-3, with 8 bases identical to TRBD2. Germline V CDR1 and CDR2: MNHEY, SVGAGI. The CDR3 contains 15 residues. Trimming removed 0 bases from V and 4 bases from J; junction bases left unmatched: 3. CDR3 DNA sequence: TGTGCCAGCAGTTACTCAGCGGGGGCCGCAGATACGCAGTATTTT. Translation: CASSYSAGAADTQYF.

This clonotype appeared a few times. The rearrangement links TRBV7-6 to TRBJ1-1; D possibly corresponds to TRBD1 (5 bases). The CDR3 runs 17 residues. Germline V gene data show CDR1 as SGHVS and CDR2 as FNYEAQ. The ends were cut back, 0 bases at V and 5 bases at J, with 19 bases in the middle. The CDR3, as DNA: TGTGCCAGCAGCTTAGCGGGGGAATACGGGGGTGGAACTGAAGCTTTCTTT. This sequence encodes CASSLAGEYGGGTEAFF.

This CDR3 is CASSRDASNSGANVLTF. CDR3 bases: TGCGCCAGCAGCCGGGACGCTTCAAACTCTGGGGCCAACGTCCTGACTTTC. The chain recombines TRBV5-1 with TRBJ2-6; D tentatively reads TRBD1 or TRBD2 (5 bases each). From germline, CDR1 is SGHRS and CDR2 YFSETQ. V dropped 4 bases and J dropped 0 bases, with 14 bases sitting between them. The CDR3 sequence is 17 residues long.